The rows below give T cell receptor beta chains drawn from one sample of a study of control samples from healthy donors and cancer patients. TCRdb's copy holds only in-frame clones and misses some; the assay was immunoSEQ multiplex PCR. The repertoire consists of around 170,000 clones, with around 90% occurring once and the leading ten covering around 1.5%. Sequencing used blood. These receptors were obtained from a woman in her forties or fifties in good health. The CDR3 runs from the conserved cysteine through the conserved F or W. Fields, in order: clone size, V gene, D gene, J gene, CDR3 protein, CDR3 DNA. D genes are given only for firm matches. Clone size, where shown, is once, few, many, or a class for clones that have expanded.

.	TRBV19	TRBD1	TRBJ1-2	CASSRDSPPRGYGYTF	TGTGCCAGTAGCCGGGACAGCCCGCCGAGAGGCTATGGCTACACCTTC
.	TRBV6-5	.	TRBJ1-1	CASSYMAGNTEAFF	TGTGCCAGCAGTTACATGGCGGGGAACACTGAAGCTTTCTTT
.	TRBV7-8	TRBD1	TRBJ2-5	CASSVPDRFQETQYF	TGTGCCAGCAGCGTCCCGGACAGGTTTCAAGAGACCCAGTACTTC
.	TRBV6-2/TRBV6-3	.	TRBJ2-1	CASSYTDPYNEQFF	TGTGCCAGCAGTTACACCGACCCCTACAATGAGCAGTTCTTC
.	TRBV28	.	TRBJ1-2	CASSPWGANYGYTF	TGTGCCAGCAGTCCTTGGGGCGCGAACTATGGCTACACCTTC
.	TRBV6-2/TRBV6-3	.	TRBJ2-2	CASSSGVNTGELFF	TGTGCCAGCAGTTCCGGGGTGAACACCGGGGAGCTGTTTTTT
once	TRBV28	.	TRBJ2-5	CASSKRDYQETQYF	TGTGCCAGCAGTAAACGGGACTACCAAGAGACCCAGTACTTC
.	TRBV19	.	TRBJ2-1	CASSIDSTPYNEQFF	TGTGCCAGTAGTATAGATTCGACACCCTACAATGAGCAGTTCTTC
.	TRBV9	.	TRBJ1-1	CASSVDRNTEAFF	TGTGCCAGCAGCGTAGACAGAAACACTGAAGCTTTCTTT
.	TRBV7-9	TRBD1	TRBJ2-2	CASSLVAGGPGTGELFF	TGTGCCAGCAGCTTAGTGGCAGGGGGTCCCGGCACCGGGGAGCTGTTTTTT
.	TRBV6-6	.	TRBJ1-1	CASSYSTNTEAFF	TGTGCCAGCAGTTACTCAACGAACACTGAAGCTTTCTTT